A single sample is the source of the 8 T cell receptor beta chains below, sequenced in a study of ipilimumab plus nivolumab after autologous stem cell transplantation. Sequencing was performed with immunoSEQ multiplex PCR; in TCRdb, only in-frame clones are kept and a portion is missing. The sample lists fewer than 30,000 clones, about 86% occurring once. Source: PBMCs, taken in a trial of ipilimumab plus nivolumab as post-transplant consolidation. The origin of the receptors is a male donor with diffuse large B-cell lymphoma.

The chain combines TRBV6-5 with TRBJ2-1; D not certain. Germline CDR1 reads MNHEY; CDR2 reads SVGAGI. Trimming stripped 6 bases from V and 9 bases from J, with 18 bases between. This CDR3 region has 14 residues. The CDR3 spells CASRPGRIYGEQFF. The CDR3 DNA is TGTGCCAGCAGACCCGGACGGATATACGGTGAGCAGTTCTTC.

The rearrangement joins TRBV4-3 to TRBJ2-1; D possibly corresponds to TRBD2 (7 bases). The CDR3 loop spans 17 amino acids. Germline CDR1 reads LGHNA; CDR2 reads YSLEER. V lost 0 bases and J lost 2, with 14 bases in between. CDR3 protein: CASSQEPWGGTYNEQFF. The DNA for the CDR3 is TGCGCCAGCAGCCAAGAACCGTGGGGGGGCACCTACAATGAGCAGTTCTTC.

The chain has TRBV2 and TRBJ1-1, with D possibly being TRBD1 (6 bases). V lost 6 bases, J lost 1 base, and 12 bases lay in between. CDR3 length: 14 amino acids. From germline, CDR1 is SNHLY and CDR2 FYNNEI. The CDR3 DNA sequence: TGTGCCAGCAGCCCCGGCAGGGGGAACACTGAAGCTTTCTTT. This translates into CASSPGRGNTEAFF.

The V call is TRBV5-6, the J call TRBJ2-1; D may be TRBD2 (6 bases). The CDR3 runs 16 residues. Trimming removed 4 bases from V and 2 bases from J, with 16 bases in between. Per the germline V gene, CDR1 is SGHDT and CDR2 is YYEEEE. CDR3 sequence (DNA): TGTGCCAGCAGCGGCTTGCGGGGCAGGACCTACAATGAGCAGTTCTTC. This translates into CASSGLRGRTYNEQFF. Based on the CDR3 plus reference TRBV5-6 and TRBJ2-1, the full variable domain is DAGVTQSPTHLIKTRGQQVTLRCSPKSGHDTVSWYQQALGQGPQFIFQYYEEEERQRGNFPDRFSGHQFPNYSSELNVNALLLGDSALYLCASSGLRGRTYNEQFFGPGTRLTVL.

V is TRBV19 and J is TRBJ2-1, with 7 bases identical to TRBD2. The CDR3 extends over 13 amino acids. Trimming removed 4 bases from V and 7 bases from J; junction bases left unmatched: 4. Germline CDR1 and CDR2: LNHDA and SQIVND (reference sequence). CDR3 nucleotide sequence: TGTGCCAGTAGTAAACTAGCGAGGAATGAGCAGTTCTTC. Amino acids: CASSKLARNEQFF. The full variable domain, its missing parts supplied by reference TRBV19 and TRBJ2-1, is DGGITQSPKYLFRKEGQNVTLSCEQNLNHDAMYWYRQDPGQGLRLIYYSQIVNDFQKGDIAEGYSVSREKKESFPLTVTSAQKNPTAFYLCASSKLARNEQFFGPGTRLTVL.

V and J are TRBV19 and TRBJ1-2; D is undetermined. The CDR3 extends over 14 amino acids. Germline lookup yields CDR1 LNHDA and CDR2 SQIVND (reference sequence). V was pared by 6 bases and J by 6 bases, with 17 bases between. In DNA, the CDR3 is TGTGCCAGTAGCGCCCCCGACCGCATTCATGGCTACACCTTC. Translation gives CASSAPDRIHGYTF.

This chain connects TRBV5-6 to TRBJ2-4; TRBD1 might be the D (5 bases). Trimming pared 3 bases from V and 6 bases from J, leaving 16 bases between. The CDR3 consists of 15 residues. Per germline, CDR1 SGHDT and CDR2 YYEEEE. Here the CDR3 DNA reads TGTGCCAGCAGCTCCCTGTTAGGGGTGACAAACATTCAGTACTTC. Protein: CASSSLLGVTNIQYF.

V is TRBV5-1 and J is TRBJ1-2, with D perhaps TRBD1 (6 bases). Germline CDR1 reads SGHRS; CDR2 reads YFSETQ. Trimming took off 1 base at V and 4 bases at J, with 11 bases between the two ends. This CDR3 contains 14 residues. This CDR3 is CASSLQGSPYGYTF. The CDR3 nucleotides read TGCGCCAGCAGCTTGCAGGGGTCCCCCTATGGCTACACCTTC. The variable domain in full, completed from reference TRBV5-1 and TRBJ1-2, reads KAGVTQTPRYLIKTRGQQVTLSCSPISGHRSVSWYQQTPGQGLQFLFEYFSETQRNKGNFPGRFSGRQFSNSRSEMNVSTLELGDSALYLCASSLQGSPYGYTFGSGTRLTVV.